The sequence of this T cell receptor (beta chain) was determined in a study of CD8 T cells in ankylosing spondylitis. Points from the study as a whole: Among TCR beta sequences, a motif of eight highly homologous variants appeared characteristic of ankylosing spondylitis blood. In peripheral blood, disease-linked CD8+ clones occurred at relatively low frequencies. Clones tied to disease were said to be significantly enriched in matched ankylosing spondylitis synovial fluid.

The V gene's germline CDR1 is SGHVS and CDR2 FQNEAQ. Deletions cut 1 base from V and 1 base from J, with 15 bases between. This CDR3 has 17 amino acids. Using its own MiXCR run on the 5' RACE reads, TCRdb lists one record per CDR3 protein. The table lists hundreds of thousands of distinct CDR3 sequences, around 16% of them singletons. This clonotype was recorded many times. Its cognate antigen is unknown. Sequences were obtained from blood, either unsorted or a sorted T cell fraction (not recorded which). V and J are TRBV7-8 and TRBJ2-3; the D gene is possibly TRBD1 (6 bases). The receptor's source is a male donor with ankylosing spondylitis. The DNA of the CDR3 is TGTGCCAGCAGCTTAGGCCCCCAGGGGTGGGGCACAGATACGCAGTATTTT. Amino acid sequence: CASSLGPQGWGTDTQYF.